One T cell receptor beta chain is described in this entry. As yet, its antigen is unknown. A much larger clonotype is one base distant, so this may be a read error. Amplification yielded TCR beta CDR3 regions, with RNA transcripts as the source. Using the HTBI primer set, a first-round RT-PCR was run on the TCR CDR3. TCRdb processed the multiplex PCR reads anew with MiXCR; each CDR3 protein has one entry. The table records about 660,000 distinct CDR3 sequences, just under 45% of them present only once. V was shortened by 1 base and J by 0 bases, with 15 bases between the two germline ends. The CDR3 extends over 18 amino acids. Germline CDR1 and CDR2: MGHDK and SYGVNS. The sample originates from a study of T cells in Graves' hyperthyroidism and ophthalmopathy. Study outcomes and limitations: Appearing also in blood were most of the thyroid clonotypes expanded above 0.001.

V and J are TRBV25-1 and TRBJ1-4, with D possibly TRBD1 on 6 matching bases. The receptor comes from an adult man with Graves' disease, either hyperthyroidism or ophthalmopathy (not recorded which). Sequences were obtained from peripheral blood or thyroid tissue (not recorded which). In DNA form, the CDR3 reads TGTGCCAGCAGTGAATCTAAGGGGACAAGTGCAACTAATGAAAAACTGTTTTTT. It is translated as CASSESKGTSATNEKLFF.